The 21 T cell receptor beta chains reported below all come from one sample, sequenced in a study of PD-L1 blockade in urothelial cancer. Sequencing used immunoSEQ multiplex PCR; TCRdb keeps in-frame clones, though not all of them. Among fewer than 40,000 clones listed, around 90% were seen once. The source was PBMCs, collected around atezolizumab (anti-PD-L1) treatment. Source of these receptors: an older man with urothelial cancer.

The rearrangement joins TRBV7-3 to TRBJ2-1; 11 bases fit TRBD2. In germline, CDR1 is SGHTA, CDR2 FQGTGA. Trimming took 5 bases from V and 5 from J; bases not matched to a gene: 11. The CDR3 sequence is 17 residues long. The CDR3 DNA follows: TGTGCCAGCAGCCCAACTAGCGGGAGACGGGCCAACAATGAGCAGTTCTTC. Protein product: CASSPTSGRRANNEQFF. The whole variable domain, filled in from reference TRBV7-3 and TRBJ2-1, reads GAGVSQTPSNKVTEKGKYVELRCDPISGHTALYWYRQSLGQGPEFLIYFQGTGAADDSGLPNDRFFAVRPEGSVSTLKIQRTERGDSAVYLCASSPTSGRRANNEQFFGPGTRLTVL.

The chain joins TRBV7-2 to TRBJ2-1; 12 nucleotides align to TRBD2. V was pared by 1 base and J by 0 bases, with 7 bases of the junction left unmatched. The germline V gene encodes CDR1 SGHTA and CDR2 FQGNSA. The CDR3 sequence is 19 residues long. This CDR3 reads CASSLGLAGGMSSYNEQFF. The CDR3 DNA follows: TGTGCCAGCAGCTTAGGTCTAGCGGGAGGGATGAGCTCCTACAATGAGCAGTTCTTC.

In this sample, this clone turned up once. The chain has TRBV5-1 and TRBJ2-7; 8 bases align to TRBD2. Germline CDR1 and CDR2: SGHRS and YFSETQ. The CDR3 runs 14 residues. V was clipped by 0 bases and J by 3 bases; unmatched bases: 2. The CDR3 DNA is TGCGCCAGCAGCTTGGCCGGGAGGGTCTACGAGCAGTACTTC. Residues: CASSLAGRVYEQYF.

The chain is built from TRBV9 and TRBJ2-2; no clear D gene. The CDR3 is 14 amino acids. Trimming stripped 3 bases from V and 6 bases from J, with 12 bases between. CDR1 SGDLS and CDR2 YYNGEE come from the germline V gene. The DNA of the CDR3 is TGTGCCAGCAGCGGGAACACCGGGTCCGGGGAGCTGTTTTTT. Translated: CASSGNTGSGELFF.

V gene TRBV5-1 combines with J gene TRBJ2-5; 7 positions agree with TRBD1. CDR1 is SGHRS and CDR2 is YFSETQ in the germline V gene. J lost 4 bases, V lost 6 bases, and 9 bases had no gene match. The CDR3 spans 14 residues. Here the CDR3 reads CASNPTGPGETQYF. The CDR3 DNA reads TGCGCCAGCAATCCGACAGGGCCCGGAGAGACCCAGTACTTC.

The chain links TRBV5-1 to TRBJ2-3; 8 nucleotides match TRBD1. Germline trimming cut 0 bases from V and 1 base from J; bases unmatched to any gene: 10. This CDR3 comprises 18 residues. The V gene's germline CDR1 is SGHRS and CDR2 YFSETQ. Here the CDR3 reads CASSLEGQGVGGTDTQYF. Written as DNA, the CDR3 is TGCGCCAGCAGCTTGGAAGGACAGGGTGTGGGGGGCACAGATACGCAGTATTTT.

The chain joins TRBV4-1 to TRBJ2-1; TRBD1 agrees at 8 bases. Trimming removed 4 bases from V and 4 bases from J; junction bases left unmatched: 9. CDR1 and CDR2 from the germline V gene are MGHRA and YSYEKL. There are 16 residues in the CDR3. The CDR3 sequence is CASSREDRGSYNEQFF. In DNA form, the CDR3 reads TGCGCCAGCAGCCGAGAAGACAGGGGATCATACAATGAGCAGTTCTTC.

The chain combines TRBV5-1 with TRBJ2-3; D remains unclear. Germline V gene data show CDR1 as SGHRS and CDR2 as YFSETQ. V lost 2 bases and J lost 0, with 10 bases in between. CDR3 size: 15 residues. CDR3 sequence (DNA): TGCGCCAGCAGCTTCGAACTGCGAAGCACAGATACGCAGTATTTT. Protein: CASSFELRSTDTQYF.

This chain uses TRBV6-5 with TRBJ1-4; 8 positions match TRBD1. J gave up 8 bases and V 0 bases, and 5 bases lay outside the gene matches. Germline V gene data show CDR1 as MNHEY and CDR2 as SVGAGI. The CDR3 consists of 15 residues. CDR3 DNA: TGTGCCAGCAGTTACTCGGGACAGGCGTGGGAAAAACTGTTTTTT. Translation: CASSYSGQAWEKLFF.

The chain employs TRBV29-1 and TRBJ1-2, with 10 bases matching TRBD1. The CDR3 length is 14 residues. Germline values: CDR1 SQVTM, CDR2 ANQGSEA. V shed 3 bases, J shed 3 bases, and the junction held 4 bases outside the gene matches. The chain's CDR3 is CSVDGQGDDYGYTF. In nucleotides, the CDR3 is TGCAGCGTTGACGGACAGGGGGACGACTATGGCTACACCTTC.

The rearrangement joins TRBV19 to TRBJ2-6; the match to TRBD1 covers 7 bases. CDR1 LNHDA and CDR2 SQIVND come from the germline V gene (reference sequence). V trimming: 3 bases; J trimming: 0 bases; junction bases outside the gene matches: 5. This CDR3 contains 17 residues. The CDR3: CASSIPTGLSGANVLTF. The CDR3 region has the DNA TGTGCCAGTAGTATTCCGACAGGGCTCTCTGGGGCCAACGTCCTGACTTTC.

The chain recombines TRBV7-2 with TRBJ2-5; 9 bases are a match to TRBD1. Per the germline V gene, CDR1 is SGHTA and CDR2 is FQGNSA. Trimming cost V 5 bases and J 4 bases; bases outside gene matches: 11. This CDR3 is 16 amino acids long. The CDR3 spells CASSAATGGLRETQYF. As DNA, the CDR3 is TGTGCCAGCAGCGCTGCTACAGGGGGCTTGCGAGAGACCCAGTACTTC.

The V and J genes are TRBV11-1 and TRBJ2-7, with 7 bases aligning to TRBD2. V was pared by 4 bases and J by 3 bases, with 0 bases of the junction left unmatched. Germline V gene sequence: CDR1 SGHAT, CDR2 FQDESV (reference sequence). The CDR3 has 12 residues. The CDR3 DNA is TGTGCCAGCAGCTGGGGGGGCTACGAGCAGTACTTC. Protein: CASSWGGYEQYF.

The sample holds one count of this clone. This chain uses TRBV5-4 with TRBJ2-7; 11 bases align to TRBD2. Germline CDR1 is SGHNT and CDR2 is YYREEE (reference sequence). J was trimmed by 3 bases and V by 4 bases; bases with no gene match: 9. The CDR3 loop spans 16 amino acids. The CDR3 is CASSPDLAGGSYEQYF. In DNA form, the CDR3 reads TGTGCCAGCAGCCCAGATTTAGCGGGAGGGAGCTACGAGCAGTACTTC.

The chain combines TRBV18 with TRBJ1-1, with TRBD1 matching 11 bases. J gave up 2 bases and V 5 bases, and 7 bases lay outside the gene matches. Germline CDR1 KGHSH, CDR2 LQKENI. The CDR3 is made up of 16 amino acids. The CDR3 region has the DNA TGTGCCAGCTCAATAGGACAGGGGGCAGTTAACACTGAAGCTTTCTTT. Translating it yields CASSIGQGAVNTEAFF.

The rearrangement uses TRBV7-6 and TRBJ2-2, with TRBD2 matching 11 bases. The ends lost 5 bases at V and 8 bases at J; junction bases unmatched: 4. The CDR3 totals 14 residues. The V gene's germline CDR1 is SGHVS and CDR2 FNYEAQ. In DNA form, the CDR3 reads TGTGCCAGCAGCCAGACTAGCGGGATTGGGGAGCTGTTTTTT. It specifies CASSQTSGIGELFF.

The chain couples TRBV9 to TRBJ2-3, with 13 bases matching TRBD2. Germline lookup yields CDR1 SGDLS and CDR2 YYNGEE. CDR3 length equals 16 residues. Germline trimming cut 1 base from V and 8 bases from J; bases unmatched to any gene: 7. In DNA form, the CDR3 reads TGTGCCAGCAGCGTAACTGGGGGGACTAGCGGGGTTACGCAGTATTTT. Translating gives CASSVTGGTSGVTQYF.

V usage is TRBV7-8 and J usage is TRBJ1-2; 7 bases match TRBD1. The CDR3 has 13 amino acids. The junction had 5 bases not matched to a gene; V was cut back by 2 bases and J by 8 bases. CDR1 and CDR2 from the germline V gene are SGHVS and FQNEAQ. As DNA, the CDR3 is TGTGCCAGCAGCTTAAGGGGGCAGGGGGGCTACACCTTC. This codes for CASSLRGQGGYTF.

DNA for the CDR3: TGCGCCAGCAGCTTGGACAGGGGTGGATATAGTGAAAAACTGTTTTTT. Its protein product is CASSLDRGGYSEKLFF. The chain employs TRBV5-1 and TRBJ1-4, with 7 bases fitting TRBD1. CDR1 is SGHRS and CDR2 is YFSETQ in the germline V gene. Unmatched junction bases numbered 9, after V lost 0 bases and J lost 7 bases. The CDR3 is made up of 16 amino acids.

The V and J genes are TRBV25-1 and TRBJ2-1, with TRBD1 matching 9 bases. The V segment lost 3 bases and the J segment 3 bases; nucleotides outside the gene matches: 3. The CDR3 consists of 15 residues. The germline V gene encodes CDR1 MGHDK and CDR2 SYGVNS. The CDR3 DNA reads TGTGCCAGCAGTGAGGGGGACAGGGTCTACAATGAGCAGTTCTTC. Protein: CASSEGDRVYNEQFF.

This chain joins TRBV5-1 and TRBJ2-2; 11 bases match TRBD2. With 5 bases clipped from V and 0 bases from J, the junction kept 0 bases outside the gene matches. CDR3 length: 15 residues. Germline loops: CDR1 SGHRS, CDR2 YFSETQ. This CDR3 is CASRTSGANTGELFF. Here the CDR3 DNA reads TGCGCCAGCAGGACTAGCGGGGCGAACACCGGGGAGCTGTTTTTT.